This record looks at one T cell receptor beta chain sequence and its context. The target antigen is unknown. This sample stems from a study of CD8 T cells in ankylosing spondylitis. Notes on the study in general: Earlier authors reported some of these motif variants in reactive arthritis synovial fluid and blood. Significant enrichment of disease-linked clones was reported in matched ankylosing spondylitis synovial fluid. A TCR beta motif of under 10 highly homologous variants appeared characteristic of ankylosing spondylitis blood.

Quantitative 5'-RACE with molecular barcodes generated TCR beta libraries. TCRdb passed the 5' RACE reads through MiXCR, listing each CDR3 protein once. The table shows about 160,000 distinct CDR3 sequences, with around 20% occurring only once. This CDR3 is built from 15 residues. After removal of 3 bases from V and 6 bases from J, the junction contained 7 bases not matched to a gene. CDR1 SGHVS and CDR2 FNYEAQ come from the germline V gene. The genes are TRBV7-6 and TRBJ2-3; 9 positions agree with TRBD1. The receptor comes from a male donor with ankylosing spondylitis or in good health (not recorded which). The sequenced sample consisted of blood, either unsorted or a sorted T cell fraction (not recorded which). The chain's CDR3 is CASSFTGTGRDTQYF. The CDR3 bases are TGTGCCAGCAGCTTCACCGGGACAGGGAGGGATACGCAGTATTTT.